A selection of T cell receptor beta chains follows, all from one sample in a study of CD8+CD57+ T cells in acquired aplastic anemia. TCRdb re-called the reads through MiXCR, storing one row per CDR3 protein. The sample has fewer than 200,000 distinct CDR3 sequences, about 45% seen once. The sample was sorted CD4+, CD8+, or CD8+CD57+ T cells (not recorded which) from PBMCs. Receptors originate from a human donor with aplastic anemia. Each CDR3 is given without its conserved first and last residue. Fields, in order: V gene, J gene, D gene, CDR3 protein. D genes are given only for firm matches.

V gene: TRBV15
J gene: TRBJ1-6
D gene: TRBD1
CDR3 protein: ATSREVAGGRYSPLH

V gene: TRBV20-1
J gene: TRBJ2-1
D gene: -
CDR3 protein: SARWPAGNEQF

V gene: TRBV27
J gene: TRBJ1-6
D gene: -
CDR3 protein: ASSVDPTAYPGSPLH

V gene: TRBV12-3/TRBV12-4
J gene: TRBJ2-3
D gene: TRBD2
CDR3 protein: ASSEGLAETGD

V gene: TRBV2
J gene: TRBJ1-1
D gene: -
CDR3 protein: ASSARGTEAF

V gene: TRBV11-2
J gene: TRBJ1-1
D gene: TRBD1
CDR3 protein: ASSFSGQGEAF

V gene: TRBV7-2
J gene: TRBJ1-6
D gene: -
CDR3 protein: ASSLARGPLH

V gene: TRBV5-1
J gene: TRBJ2-7
D gene: -
CDR3 protein: ASSLGQGGFEQY

V gene: TRBV20-1
J gene: TRBJ2-7
D gene: TRBD2
CDR3 protein: SARFLAGGPLEQY

V gene: TRBV2
J gene: TRBJ2-1
D gene: TRBD1
CDR3 protein: ASVTGSSYNEQF

V gene: TRBV7-8
J gene: TRBJ1-1
D gene: -
CDR3 protein: ASSLEGRNTEAF

V gene: TRBV20-1
J gene: TRBJ1-6
D gene: TRBD1
CDR3 protein: SARDDRGNSPLH

V gene: TRBV5-1
J gene: TRBJ2-3
D gene: TRBD2
CDR3 protein: ASSWGLAGGSTTDTQY

V gene: TRBV19
J gene: TRBJ1-1
D gene: -
CDR3 protein: ASSRVATEAF

V gene: TRBV20-1
J gene: TRBJ2-7
D gene: -
CDR3 protein: SARGGRELSYEQY

V gene: TRBV20-1
J gene: TRBJ2-7
D gene: TRBD1
CDR3 protein: SSPGQGAFEQY

V gene: TRBV25-1
J gene: TRBJ2-7
D gene: TRBD1
CDR3 protein: ASRGTGHYEQY

V gene: TRBV5-1
J gene: TRBJ1-2
D gene: -
CDR3 protein: ASSGSDVGYGYT